This T cell receptor beta chain was observed in a study of beta chain features in type 1 diabetes. Expressed TCRB transcripts were sequenced because the isolated RNA had all been reverse transcribed beforehand. Data came from immunoSEQ multiplex PCR; TCRdb stores just in-frame clones and leaves some out. The table includes hundreds of thousands of clones, about 15% detected once. With respect to this clone: Antigen specificity is unknown. The junction does not match germline at one end; this may be a read error.

Notes on the study in general: Among patients with Type 1 diabetes, TCRB CDR3s were moderately but significantly shorter in every one of the four CD4+ subsets.

Sequenced material: naive CD4+ T cells from blood. The TCR was taken from a young man with type 1 diabetes.

This CDR3 is CASSGDRAKWDF. The CDR3 region has the DNA TGTGCCAGCAGCGGGGACAGGGCCAAATGGGACTTC. The chain carries TRBV5-4 and TRBJ2-5; TRBD1 matches at 9 bases. The germline gives CDR1 SGHNT, CDR2 YYREEE (reference sequence). The CDR3 has 12 residues.